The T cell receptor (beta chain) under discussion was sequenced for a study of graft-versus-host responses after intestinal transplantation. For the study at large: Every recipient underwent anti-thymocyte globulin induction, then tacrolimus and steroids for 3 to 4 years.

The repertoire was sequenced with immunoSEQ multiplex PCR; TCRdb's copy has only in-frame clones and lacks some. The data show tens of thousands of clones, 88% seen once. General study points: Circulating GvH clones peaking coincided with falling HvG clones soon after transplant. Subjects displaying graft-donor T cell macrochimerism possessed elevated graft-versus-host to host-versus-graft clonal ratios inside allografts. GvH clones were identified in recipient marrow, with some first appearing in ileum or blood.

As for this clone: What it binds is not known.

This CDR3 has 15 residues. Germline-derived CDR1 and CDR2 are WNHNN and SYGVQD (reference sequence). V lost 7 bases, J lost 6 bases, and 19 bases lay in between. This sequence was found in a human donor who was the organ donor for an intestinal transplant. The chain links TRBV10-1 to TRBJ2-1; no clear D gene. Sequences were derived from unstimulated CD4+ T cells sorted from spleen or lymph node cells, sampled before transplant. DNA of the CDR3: TGCGCCAGCACCCACCAGGCAAATAAAGGCAATGAGCAGTTCTTC. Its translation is CASTHQANKGNEQFF.